Only one count was recorded for the clone carrying this T cell receptor (beta chain). Its antigen is currently unknown. The data were taken from a study of OX40 agonist ivuxolimab in advanced cancers. Turning to the study itself: Ivuxolimab, an antibody that agonizes OX40 (CD134), was administered to the patients. Every 2 weeks, ivuxolimab was infused into the patients intravenously at between 0.01 and 10 mg/kg.

V lost 3 bases, J lost 5 bases, and 16 bases lay in between. This CDR3 has 15 amino acids. Germline V gene data show CDR1 as MGHRA and CDR2 as YSYEKL. Assay used: immunoSEQ multiplex PCR; TCRdb lists only in-frame clones, some missing. In the table there are roughly 70,000 clones, 75% to 95% of which are singletons. Study-level results: Averaging showed that CD8+ T cells had more expanded clones than CD4+ did.

The material was CD4+ or CD8+ T cells sorted from blood, obtained in a trial of the OX40 agonist ivuxolimab. V gene TRBV4-1 combines with J gene TRBJ1-1; D possibly corresponds to TRBD1 (6 bases). The sequence came from an adult with an advanced solid tumor such as melanoma, head and neck, liver or kidney cancer. The CDR3 nucleotides are TGCGCCAGCAGCCAGGATTACAGGGTTGGAACTGAAGCTTTCTTT. Its translation is CASSQDYRVGTEAFF.